This T cell receptor beta chain was retrieved from a study of shared clonotypes between healthy human individuals. The protocol was immunoSEQ multiplex PCR, while the TCRdb copy is restricted to in-frame clones and leaves out a portion. The sample gives around 1.9 million clones, approximately 92% of which show up once; 1.5% to 2% is in the top ten. CD8 cells regarded as naive lacked CD45RO, were positively chosen for CCR7, and omitted terminally differentiated effector memory CD45RA+ cells. The CDR3 has 14 residues. In germline, CDR1 is SGHNT, CDR2 YYREEE (reference sequence). V shed 2 bases and J shed 3 bases, with 11 bases lying between them.

The chain couples TRBV5-4 to TRBJ1-2; D not resolved. This TCR came from a man aged 18 to 35 in good health. Some clones in this sample may be carry-over from other donors' samples. The specimen sequenced was naive CD8+ T cells from PBMCs. The CDR3 bases are TGTGCCAGCAGCTTTGCGAGGGATCACTATGGCTACACCTTC. Translated: CASSFARDHYGYTF.